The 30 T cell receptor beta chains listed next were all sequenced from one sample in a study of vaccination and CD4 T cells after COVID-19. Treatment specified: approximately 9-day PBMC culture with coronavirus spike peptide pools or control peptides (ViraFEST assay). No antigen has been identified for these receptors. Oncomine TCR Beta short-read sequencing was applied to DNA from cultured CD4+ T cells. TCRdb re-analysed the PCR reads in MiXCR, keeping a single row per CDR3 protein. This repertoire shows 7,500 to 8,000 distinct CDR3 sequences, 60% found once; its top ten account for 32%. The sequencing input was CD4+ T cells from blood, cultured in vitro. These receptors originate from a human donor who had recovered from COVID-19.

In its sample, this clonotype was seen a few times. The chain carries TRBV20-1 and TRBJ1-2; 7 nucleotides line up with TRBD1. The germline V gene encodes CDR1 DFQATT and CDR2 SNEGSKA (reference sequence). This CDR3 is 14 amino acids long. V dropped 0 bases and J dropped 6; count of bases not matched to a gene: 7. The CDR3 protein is CSARDQRGLDGYTF. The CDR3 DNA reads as TGCAGTGCTAGAGATCAGAGGGGGCTCGATGGCTACACCTTC.

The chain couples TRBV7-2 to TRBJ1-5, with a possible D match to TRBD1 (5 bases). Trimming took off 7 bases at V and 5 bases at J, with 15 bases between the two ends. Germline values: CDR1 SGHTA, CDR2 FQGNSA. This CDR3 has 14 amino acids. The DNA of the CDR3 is TGTGCCAGCACCCTTTTGAGGGGCGATCAGCCCCAGCATTTT. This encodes CASTLLRGDQPQHF.

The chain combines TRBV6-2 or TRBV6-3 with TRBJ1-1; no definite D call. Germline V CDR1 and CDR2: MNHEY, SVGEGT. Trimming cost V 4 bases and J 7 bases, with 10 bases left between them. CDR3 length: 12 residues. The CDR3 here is CASSWSGIEAFF. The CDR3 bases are TGTGCCAGCAGTTGGTCCGGGATTGAAGCTTTCTTT.

The CDR3, as DNA: TGCAGTGCAACCGGGACAGGGGGAATTGAGCAAGAGACCCAGTACTTC. Translation gives CSATGTGGIEQETQYF. This chain uses TRBV20-1 with TRBJ2-5; TRBD1 matches at 11 bases. V lost 6 bases to trimming and J lost 2 bases; unmatched junction nucleotides: 11. The germline gives CDR1 DFQATT, CDR2 SNEGSKA (reference sequence). The CDR3 contains 16 residues.

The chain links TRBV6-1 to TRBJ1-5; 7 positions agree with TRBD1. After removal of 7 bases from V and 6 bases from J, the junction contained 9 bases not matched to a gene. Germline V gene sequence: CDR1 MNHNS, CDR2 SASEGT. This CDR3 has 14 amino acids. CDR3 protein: CASTGGRVGQPQHF. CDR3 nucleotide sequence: TGTGCCAGCACAGGGGGGCGGGTGGGTCAGCCCCAGCATTTT.

CDR3 coding DNA: TGTGCCATCAGGGAAAGGACAGGGGGGCTCGAGCAGTACTTC. Translation: CAIRERTGGLEQYF. V is TRBV10-3 and J is TRBJ2-7; 10 bases agree with TRBD1. CDR3 length: 14 residues. With V trimmed by 6 bases and J by 6 bases, 8 bases remained unmatched. The germline gives CDR1 ENHRY, CDR2 SYGVKD.

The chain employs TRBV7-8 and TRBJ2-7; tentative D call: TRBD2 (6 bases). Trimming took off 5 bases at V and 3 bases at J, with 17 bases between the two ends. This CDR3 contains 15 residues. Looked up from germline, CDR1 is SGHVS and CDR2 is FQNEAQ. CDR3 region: CASSVEGLPYYEQYF. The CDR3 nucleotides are TGTGCCAGCAGCGTCGAGGGACTGCCTTACTACGAGCAGTACTTC.

CDR3 coding DNA: TGTGCCAGTAGTATAGGTCGACTTGGCTACACCTTC. Its protein product is CASSIGRLGYTF. The rearrangement joins TRBV19 to TRBJ1-2; D not resolved. Deletions cut 1 base from V and 7 bases from J, with 7 bases between. Germline V lookup: CDR1 LNHDA, CDR2 SQIVND (reference sequence). The CDR3 loop spans 12 amino acids.

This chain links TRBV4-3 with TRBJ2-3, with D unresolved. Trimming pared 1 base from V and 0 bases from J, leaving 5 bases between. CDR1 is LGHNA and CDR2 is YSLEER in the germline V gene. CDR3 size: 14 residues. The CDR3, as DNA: TGCGCCAGCAGCCAAGCAGACAGCACAGATACGCAGTATTTT. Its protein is CASSQADSTDTQYF.

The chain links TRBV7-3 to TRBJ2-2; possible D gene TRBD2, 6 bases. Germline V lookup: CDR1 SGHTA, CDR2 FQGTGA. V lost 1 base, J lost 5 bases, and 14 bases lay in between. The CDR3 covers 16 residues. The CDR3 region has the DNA TGTGCCAGCAGCTTAAACCGGGCGGGGTTGACCGGGGAGCTGTTTTTT. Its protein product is CASSLNRAGLTGELFF.

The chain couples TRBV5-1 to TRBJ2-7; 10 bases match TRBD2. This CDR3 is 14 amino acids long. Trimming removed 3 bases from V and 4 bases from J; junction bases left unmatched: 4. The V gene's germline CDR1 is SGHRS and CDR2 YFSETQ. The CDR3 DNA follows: TGCGCCAGCAGCTCGGCTAGCGGGAGTTACGAGCAGTACTTC. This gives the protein CASSSASGSYEQYF.

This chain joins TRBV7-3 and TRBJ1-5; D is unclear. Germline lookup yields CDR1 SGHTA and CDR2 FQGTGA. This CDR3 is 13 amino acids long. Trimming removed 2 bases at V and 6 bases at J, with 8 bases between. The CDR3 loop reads CASSLSVGQPQHF. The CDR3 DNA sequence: TGTGCCAGCAGCTTATCGGTTGGTCAGCCCCAGCATTTT.

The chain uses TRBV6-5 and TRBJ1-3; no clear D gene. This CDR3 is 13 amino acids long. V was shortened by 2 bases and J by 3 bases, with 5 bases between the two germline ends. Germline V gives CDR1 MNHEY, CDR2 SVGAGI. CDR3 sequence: CASSYRGGNTIYF. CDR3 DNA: TGTGCCAGCAGTTACCGCGGTGGAAACACCATATATTTT.

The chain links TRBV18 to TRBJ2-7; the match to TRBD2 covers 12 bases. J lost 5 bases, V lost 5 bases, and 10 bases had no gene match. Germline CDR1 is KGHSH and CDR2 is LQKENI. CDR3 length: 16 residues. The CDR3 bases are TGTGCCAGCTCAAGACTAGCGGGAGCTGTTGGGGACGAGCAGTACTTC. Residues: CASSRLAGAVGDEQYF.

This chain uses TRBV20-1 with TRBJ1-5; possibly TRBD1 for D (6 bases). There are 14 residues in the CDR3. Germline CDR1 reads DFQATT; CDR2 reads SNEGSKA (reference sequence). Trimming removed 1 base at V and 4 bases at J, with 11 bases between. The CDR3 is CSARAQGLNQPQHF. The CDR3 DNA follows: TGCAGTGCTAGAGCACAGGGATTGAATCAGCCCCAGCATTTT.

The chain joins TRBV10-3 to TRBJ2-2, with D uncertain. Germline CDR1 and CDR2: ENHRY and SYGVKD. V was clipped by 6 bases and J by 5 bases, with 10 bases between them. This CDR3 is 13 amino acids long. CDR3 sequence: CAIRPLETGELFF. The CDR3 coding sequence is TGTGCCATCAGGCCCCTTGAAACCGGGGAGCTGTTTTTT.

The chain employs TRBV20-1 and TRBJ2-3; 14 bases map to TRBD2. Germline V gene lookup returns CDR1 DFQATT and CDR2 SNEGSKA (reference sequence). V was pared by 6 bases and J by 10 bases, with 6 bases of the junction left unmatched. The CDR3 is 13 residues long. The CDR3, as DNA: TGCAGTGCCAGACTAGCGGGAGGGGATGCGCAGTATTTT. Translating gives CSARLAGGDAQYF.

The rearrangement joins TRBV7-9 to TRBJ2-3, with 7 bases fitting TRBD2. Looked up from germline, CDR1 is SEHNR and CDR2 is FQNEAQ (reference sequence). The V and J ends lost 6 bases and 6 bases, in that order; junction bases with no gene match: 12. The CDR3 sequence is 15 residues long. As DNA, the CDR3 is TGTGCCAGCAGTCCCGGGAGTAGCGGGTCCGATACGCAGTATTTT. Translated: CASSPGSSGSDTQYF.

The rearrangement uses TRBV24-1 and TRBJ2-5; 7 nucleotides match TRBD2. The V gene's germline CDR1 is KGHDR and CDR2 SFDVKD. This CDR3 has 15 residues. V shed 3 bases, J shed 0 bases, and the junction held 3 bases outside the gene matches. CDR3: CATSDNGGYQETQYF. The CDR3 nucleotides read TGTGCCACCAGTGATAACGGGGGGTACCAAGAGACCCAGTACTTC.

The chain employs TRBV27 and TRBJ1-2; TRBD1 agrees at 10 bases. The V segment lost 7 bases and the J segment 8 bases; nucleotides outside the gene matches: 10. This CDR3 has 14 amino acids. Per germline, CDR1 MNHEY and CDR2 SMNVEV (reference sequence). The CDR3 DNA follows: TGTGCCAGCACCCGGACAGGGGGAGGTGGAGGCTACACCTTC. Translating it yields CASTRTGGGGGYTF.

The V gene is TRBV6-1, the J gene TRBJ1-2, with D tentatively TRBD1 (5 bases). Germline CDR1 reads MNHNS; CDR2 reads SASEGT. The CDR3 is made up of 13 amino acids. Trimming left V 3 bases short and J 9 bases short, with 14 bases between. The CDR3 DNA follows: TGTGCCAGCAGTGATGGAGGCAGGGCACGCTACACCTTC. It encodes CASSDGGRARYTF.

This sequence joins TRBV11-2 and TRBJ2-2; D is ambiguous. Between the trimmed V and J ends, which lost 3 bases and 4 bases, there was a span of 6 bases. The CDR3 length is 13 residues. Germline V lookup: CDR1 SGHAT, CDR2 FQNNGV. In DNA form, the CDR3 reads TGTGCCAGCAGCTTCCTGGGCACCGGGGAGCTGTTTTTT. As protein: CASSFLGTGELFF.

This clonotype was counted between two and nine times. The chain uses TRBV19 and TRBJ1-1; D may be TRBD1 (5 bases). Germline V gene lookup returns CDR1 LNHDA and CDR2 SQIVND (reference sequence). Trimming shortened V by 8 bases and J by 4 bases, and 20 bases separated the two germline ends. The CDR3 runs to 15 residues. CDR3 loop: CASRVGAGRVTEAFF. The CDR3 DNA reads TGTGCCAGTCGCGTTGGAGCAGGGCGGGTCACTGAAGCTTTCTTT. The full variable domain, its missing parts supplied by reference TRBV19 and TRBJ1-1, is DGGITQSPKYLFRKEGQNVTLSCEQNLNHDAMYWYRQDPGQGLRLIYYSQIVNDFQKGDIAEGYSVSREKKESFPLTVTSAQKNPTAFYLCASRVGAGRVTEAFFGQGTRLTVV.

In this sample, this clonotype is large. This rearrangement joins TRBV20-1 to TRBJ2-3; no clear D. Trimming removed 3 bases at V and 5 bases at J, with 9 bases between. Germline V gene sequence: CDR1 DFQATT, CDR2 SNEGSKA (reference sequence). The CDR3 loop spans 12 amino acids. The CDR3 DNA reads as TGCAGTGCTAGGGAGACTGGAGATACGCAGTATTTT. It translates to CSARETGDTQYF.

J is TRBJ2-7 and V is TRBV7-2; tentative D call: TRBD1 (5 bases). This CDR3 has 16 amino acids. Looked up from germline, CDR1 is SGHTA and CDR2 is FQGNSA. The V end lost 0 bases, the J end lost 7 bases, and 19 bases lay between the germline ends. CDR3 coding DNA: TGTGCCAGCAGCTTAGCCTCCCAGGGATCGCCGGGTGAGCAGTACTTC. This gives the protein CASSLASQGSPGEQYF.

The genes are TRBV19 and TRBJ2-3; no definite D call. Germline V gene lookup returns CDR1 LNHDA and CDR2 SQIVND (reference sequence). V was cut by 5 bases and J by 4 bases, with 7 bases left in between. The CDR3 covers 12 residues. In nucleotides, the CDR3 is TGTGCCAGTAGTCGACTCTCAGATACGCAGTATTTT. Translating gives CASSRLSDTQYF.

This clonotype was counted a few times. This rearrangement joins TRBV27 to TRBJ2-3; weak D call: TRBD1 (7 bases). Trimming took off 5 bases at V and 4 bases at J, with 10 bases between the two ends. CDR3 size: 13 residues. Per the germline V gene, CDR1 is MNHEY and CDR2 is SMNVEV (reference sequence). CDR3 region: CASSTRGADTQYF. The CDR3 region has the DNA TGTGCCAGCAGTACCAGGGGGGCAGATACGCAGTATTTT.

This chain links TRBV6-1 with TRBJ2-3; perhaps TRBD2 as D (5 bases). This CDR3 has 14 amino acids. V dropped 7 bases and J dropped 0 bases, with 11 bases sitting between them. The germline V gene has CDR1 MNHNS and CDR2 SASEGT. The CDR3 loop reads CASTRGSSTDTQYF. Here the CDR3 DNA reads TGTGCCAGCACGAGAGGGAGTAGCACAGATACGCAGTATTTT.

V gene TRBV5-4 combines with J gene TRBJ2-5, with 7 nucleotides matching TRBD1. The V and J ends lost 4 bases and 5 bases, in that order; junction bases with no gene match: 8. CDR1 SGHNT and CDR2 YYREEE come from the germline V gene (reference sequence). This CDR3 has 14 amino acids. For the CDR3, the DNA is TGTGCCAGCAGCCCGGGGACAGATCGGGAGACCCAGTACTTC. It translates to CASSPGTDRETQYF.

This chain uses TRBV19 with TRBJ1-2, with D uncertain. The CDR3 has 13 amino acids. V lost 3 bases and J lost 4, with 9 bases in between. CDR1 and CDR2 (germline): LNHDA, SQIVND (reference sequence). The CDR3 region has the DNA TGTGCCAGTAGTATGGGAGGGTCCTATGGCTACACCTTC. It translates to CASSMGGSYGYTF.